This T cell receptor (beta chain) was sequenced for a study of T-cell reconstitution after alpha-beta-depleted transplantation in children. In the case of this clonotype: A read error may produce the germline difference seen at one junction end.

The germline CDR1 and CDR2 sequences are PRHDT and FYEKMQ (reference sequence). CDR3 size: 16 residues. The TCRbeta library was prepared with unique molecular identifiers. Via MiXCR, TCRdb re-called the PCR reads, giving one row per CDR3 protein. The table includes around 200,000 distinct CDR3 sequences, about 11% detected once. The rearrangement joins TRBV13 to TRBJ2-1, with D possibly matching TRBD2 (6 bases). The sequence came from a child less than two years old with acute myeloid leukemia, due to receive a stem cell transplant. Sequenced material: PBMCs, taken before TCRalphabeta/CD19-depleted stem cell transplant. The CDR3 DNA follows: TGTGCCATCAGCTCCACGGGCGGGATGTCCTACAATGAGCAGTTCTTC. It yields the protein CAISSTGGMSYNEQFF.